These T cell receptor beta chains were read from a single sample in a study of shared clonotypes between healthy human individuals. Measured with immunoSEQ multiplex PCR; TCRdb has only the in-frame clones, and not every one. The sample lists about 2 million clones; about 95% were seen once. The sample was naive CD8+ T cells sorted from blood. These receptors came from a man younger than 30 in good health. Each CDR3 is given with its conserved first and last residue. D genes are given only for firm matches. For some rows the clone size is stated as once, few or many, or as a class when expanded; others skip it.

D	size	J	V	DNA	CDR3
.	once	TRBJ1-1	TRBV10-1	TGCGCCAGCAGTGAGGGCCTGGGGGACACTGAAGCTTTCTTT	CASSEGLGDTEAFF
.	.	TRBJ2-7	TRBV29-1	TGCAGCGTTGAAGAGGAAGGGTACGAGCAGTACTTC	CSVEEEGYEQYF
.	.	TRBJ2-2	TRBV27	TGTGCCAGCAGTCACAGGGAGGGAACCGGGGAGCTGTTTTTT	CASSHREGTGELFF
.	.	TRBJ2-2	TRBV7-2	TGTGCCAGCAGCTTGGAGGTAGTTCTGAACACCGGGGAGCTGTTTTTT	CASSLEVVLNTGELFF
.	once	TRBJ1-1	TRBV7-8	TGTGCCAGCAGCTTAAGGGACAACCCCACTGAAGCTTTCTTT	CASSLRDNPTEAFF
.	.	TRBJ2-1	TRBV4-1	TGCGCCAGCAGCCAAGGGCCCAGCGCCTACAATGAGCAGTTCTTC	CASSQGPSAYNEQFF
.	.	TRBJ2-7	TRBV9	TGTGCCAGTGAACCAGGGGACCGTACCTACGAGCAGTACTTC	CASEPGDRTYEQYF
.	.	TRBJ2-1	TRBV7-3	TGTGCCAGCAGACTGACACCGGACAATGAGCAGTTCTTC	CASRLTPDNEQFF
.	once	TRBJ1-4	TRBV28	TGTGCCAGCAGTTTTAGAGGTGCAACTAATGAAAAACTGTTTTTT	CASSFRGATNEKLFF
TRBD2	.	TRBJ2-7	TRBV12-5	TGTGCTAGTGGTTTGTTACTAGCGGGAGCAGCCGGGCAGTACTTC	CASGLLLAGAAGQYF
TRBD2	.	TRBJ2-5	TRBV27	TGTGCCAGCAGCGTGAACGGGGGGGCCGGGGAGACCCAGTACTTC	CASSVNGGAGETQYF
TRBD1	.	TRBJ1-6	TRBV27	TGTGCCAGCAGTATAAGGGACAGCCGGTCACCCCTCCACTTT	CASSIRDSRSPLHF
.	once	TRBJ2-2	TRBV6-1	TGTGCCAGCAGCCCCACTAGAGTCGCCGGGGAGCTGTTTTTT	CASSPTRVAGELFF
TRBD2	.	TRBJ2-5	TRBV19	TGTGCCAGTAGTATAGAGGGTAGCGGGGGGTGGGCCCGGGAGACCCAGTACTTC	CASSIEGSGGWARETQYF
.	.	TRBJ1-5	TRBV2	TGTGCCAGCAGTGTTTTTTACCGGGACGCCGGGAGCAATCAGCCCCAGCATTTT	CASSVFYRDAGSNQPQHF
.	.	TRBJ2-5	TRBV6-6	TGTGCCAGCAGTTACTTGGGCCGAGAGACCCAGTACTTC	CASSYLGRETQYF
TRBD1	.	TRBJ1-6	TRBV5-5	TGTGCCAGCAGCTTGGATGGACAGGGCGGAGGCCTCCACTTT	CASSLDGQGGGLHF
.	.	TRBJ2-3	TRBV13	TGTGCCAGCAGCTTGGAGTATTTT	CASSLEYF
.	.	TRBJ1-1	TRBV6-5	TGTGTCAGCAGACGCACCGGGACAAAGAACACTGAAGCTTTCTTT	CVSRRTGTKNTEAFF
TRBD2	.	TRBJ2-4	TRBV7-9	TGTGCCAGCCTCTCCGGGGGAGGGGAGGGCAAAAACATTCAGTACTTC	CASLSGGGEGKNIQYF
TRBD2	.	TRBJ2-7	TRBV27	TGTGCCAGCAGTTTAGGGGGGGTCGGCTACGAGCAGTACTTC	CASSLGGVGYEQYF
TRBD2	.	TRBJ2-1	TRBV27	TGTGCCAGCATTGACGGGGCTAGCGGGATAAATGACAATGAGCAGTTCTTC	CASIDGASGINDNEQFF
TRBD1	.	TRBJ2-7	TRBV9	TGTGCCAGCAGCGAGAGGGACAGTCCCTACGAGCAGTACTTC	CASSERDSPYEQYF
.	few	TRBJ2-1	TRBV7-9	TGTGCCAGCAGCACGGGACTGCCCAATGAGCAGTTCTTC	CASSTGLPNEQFF
.	.	TRBJ2-1	TRBV27	TGTGCCAGCAGTCCGGAAGACCGATACAATGAGCAGTTCTTC	CASSPEDRYNEQFF
.	.	TRBJ2-5	TRBV7-8	TGTGCCAGCAGTCCACAATTAATAGGGGGGAACCAAGAGACCCAGTACTTC	CASSPQLIGGNQETQYF
TRBD2	.	TRBJ2-7	TRBV7-9	TGTGCCAGCAGCCCCGCGCCGGGGACTAGCGTTGAAGGGCAGTACTTC	CASSPAPGTSVEGQYF